This T cell receptor beta chain was captured in a study of T cells in Graves' hyperthyroidism and ophthalmopathy. Study background: The blood sample was taken at first diagnosis, before treatment began. Study results and caveats: Through a model of 13 V-J features, ophthalmopathy was separated from stable hyperthyroidism.

Amplification targeted TCR beta CDR3 regions from RNA transcripts. HTBI primers drove first-round RT-PCR of the TCR CDR3. TCRdb reprocessed the multiplex PCR reads with MiXCR, giving one entry per CDR3 protein. This sample has some 570,000 distinct CDR3 sequences, with about 14% found just once. This clonotype was seen repeatedly, ten times or more. Its antigen is currently unknown. The CDR3 consists of 13 residues. V dropped 1 base and J dropped 6; count of bases not matched to a gene: 6. Germline CDR1 GTSNPN, CDR2 SVGIG (reference sequence). The sequenced sample consisted of blood. The origin of this receptor is a woman aged 18-29 years with Graves' ophthalmopathy. This chain connects TRBV30 to TRBJ2-7, with 7 positions matching TRBD1. The CDR3: CAWSDGNRGEQYF. In nucleotides, the CDR3 is TGTGCCTGGAGTGACGGGAACAGGGGCGAGCAGTACTTC.